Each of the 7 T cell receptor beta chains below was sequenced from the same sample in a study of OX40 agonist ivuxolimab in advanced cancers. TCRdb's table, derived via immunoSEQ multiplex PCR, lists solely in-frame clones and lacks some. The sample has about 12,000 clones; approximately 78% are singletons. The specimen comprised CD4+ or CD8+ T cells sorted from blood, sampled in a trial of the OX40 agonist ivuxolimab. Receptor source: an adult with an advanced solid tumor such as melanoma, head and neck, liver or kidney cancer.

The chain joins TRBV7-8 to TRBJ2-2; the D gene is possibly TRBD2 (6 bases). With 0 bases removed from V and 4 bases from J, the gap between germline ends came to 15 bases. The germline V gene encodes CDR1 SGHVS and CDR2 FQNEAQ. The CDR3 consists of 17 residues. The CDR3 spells CASSLALTGVSTGELFF. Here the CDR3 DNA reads TGTGCCAGCAGCTTAGCGTTAACGGGAGTTAGCACCGGGGAGCTGTTTTTT. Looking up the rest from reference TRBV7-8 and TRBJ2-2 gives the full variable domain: GAGVSQSPRYKVAKRGQDVALRCDPISGHVSLFWYQQALGQGPEFLTYFQNEAQLDKSGLPSDRFFAERPEGSVSTLKIQRTQQEDSAVYLCASSLALTGVSTGELFFGEGSRLTVL.

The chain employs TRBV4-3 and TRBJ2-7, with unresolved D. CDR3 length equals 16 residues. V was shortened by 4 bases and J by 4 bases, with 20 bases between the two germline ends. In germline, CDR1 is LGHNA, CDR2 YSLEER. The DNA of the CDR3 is TGCGCCAGCAGCCGAGACAAGGTTTTGGGCCCATACGAGCAGTACTTC. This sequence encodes CASSRDKVLGPYEQYF.

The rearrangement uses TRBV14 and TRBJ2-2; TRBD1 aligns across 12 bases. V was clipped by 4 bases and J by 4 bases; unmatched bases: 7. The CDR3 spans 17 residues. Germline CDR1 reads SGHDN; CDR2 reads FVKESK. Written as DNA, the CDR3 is TGTGCCAGCAGCCCCCGGGACAGGGGGCCGATCACCGGGGAGCTGTTTTTT. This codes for CASSPRDRGPITGELFF.

For the CDR3, the DNA is TGTGCCAGCAGTGACCTGGGCAGCACAGATACGCAGTATTTT. Protein: CASSDLGSTDTQYF. V and J are TRBV6-4 and TRBJ2-3; the D is unclear. Trimming cost V 2 bases and J 0 bases, with 6 bases left between them. This CDR3 is 14 amino acids long. The germline CDR1 and CDR2 sequences are MRHNA and SNTAGT.

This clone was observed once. CDR3 bases: TGTGCCAGCAGCCCCGTCGTTGCTGGGACTAGTAGAGAGCAGTACTTC. Protein sequence: CASSPVVAGTSREQYF. The rearrangement uses TRBV7-6 and TRBJ2-7, with 8 bases aligning to TRBD2. CDR3 length equals 16 residues. The ends lost 5 bases at V and 7 bases at J; junction bases unmatched: 16. From germline, CDR1 is SGHVS and CDR2 FNYEAQ.

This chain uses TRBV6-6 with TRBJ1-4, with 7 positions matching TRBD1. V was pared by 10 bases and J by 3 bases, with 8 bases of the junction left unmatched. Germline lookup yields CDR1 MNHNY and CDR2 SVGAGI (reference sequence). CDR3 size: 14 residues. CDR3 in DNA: TGTGCCACTCACCGGGACAGTTCTAATGAAAAACTGTTTTTT. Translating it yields CATHRDSSNEKLFF.

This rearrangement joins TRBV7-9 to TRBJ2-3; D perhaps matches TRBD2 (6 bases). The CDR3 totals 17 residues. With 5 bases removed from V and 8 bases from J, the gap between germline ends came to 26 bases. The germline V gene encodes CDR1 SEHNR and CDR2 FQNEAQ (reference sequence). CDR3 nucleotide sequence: TGTGCCAGCAGCCCCGCTCTAGCGCTGTCCGCGGGTAGTACGCAGTATTTT. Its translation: CASSPALALSAGSTQYF. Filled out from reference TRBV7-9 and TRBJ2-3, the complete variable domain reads DTGVSQNPRHKITKRGQNVTFRCDPISEHNRLYWYRQTLGQGPEFLTYFQNEAQLEKSRLLSDRFSAERPKGSFSTLEIQRTEQGDSAMYLCASSPALALSAGSTQYFGPGTRLTVL.